This T cell receptor beta chain was obtained from a study of blood T cells in healthy people across ages. Primers used in a second PCR of roughly 7 to 11 cycles were a sample-barcoded 5' primer and a J-beta primer mix. Carrying 12 random nucleotides, a template-switch adaptor labeled each individual cDNA molecule. TCRdb itself ran the 5' RACE reads through MiXCR, one entry per CDR3 protein. The sample lists fewer than 750,000 distinct CDR3 sequences; 52% were seen once. Per germline, CDR1 SGHTA and CDR2 FQGNSA. The CDR3 is made up of 15 amino acids. V gave up 1 base and J gave up 2 bases, with 9 bases separating them. General study findings and limits: Nothing was known about donor CMV status, and this possibly confounded expanded clonotype changes.

Details on this clonotype: Its specificity is not known.

The sequence was obtained from a woman of 80 years or more in good health. The sequencing input was blood. The chain joins TRBV7-2 to TRBJ2-1; D gene unclear. The CDR3 DNA follows: TGTGCCAGCAGCTTAGAACCATCCGCCTACAATGAGCAGTTCTTC. Amino acids: CASSLEPSAYNEQFF. Together with reference TRBV7-2 and TRBJ2-1, the CDR3 gives the full variable domain: GAGVSQSPSNKVTEKGKDVELRCDPISGHTALYWYRQSLGQGLEFLIYFQGNSAPDKSGLPSDRFSAERTGGSVSTLTIQRTQQEDSAVYLCASSLEPSAYNEQFFGPGTRLTVL.